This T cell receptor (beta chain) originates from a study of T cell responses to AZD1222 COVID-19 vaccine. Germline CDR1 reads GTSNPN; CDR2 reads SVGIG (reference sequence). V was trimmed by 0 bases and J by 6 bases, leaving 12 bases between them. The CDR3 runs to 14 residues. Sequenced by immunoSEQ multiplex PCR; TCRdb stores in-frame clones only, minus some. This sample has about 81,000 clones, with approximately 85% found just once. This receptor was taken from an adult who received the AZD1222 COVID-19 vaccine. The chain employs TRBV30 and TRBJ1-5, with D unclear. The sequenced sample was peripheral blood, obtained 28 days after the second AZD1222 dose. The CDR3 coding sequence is TGTGCCTGGAGTGTAATGGGTGGGTTTCAGCCCCAGCATTTT. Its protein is CAWSVMGGFQPQHF.